The rows below give T cell receptor beta chains drawn from one sample of a study of Tregs in tolerant kidney transplant recipients. Generated by immunoSEQ multiplex PCR, the TCRdb table keeps only in-frame clones and is missing some. The data contain about 55,000 clones, 91% of them singletons. The sample was CD8+ T cells from blood (PBMCs), taken 24 months after the transplant. The receptors originated from a human patient who received a combined kidney and bone marrow transplant. Some T cells may have originated in the graft donor. Both conserved end residues are part of each CDR3. A D gene is named only where the DNA matches it firmly. Part of the rows lack a size; the others show once, few, many or a class for expanded clones.

TGTGCCAGCAGCGTAGATAGGACAGGGTCAACTAATGAAAAACTGTTTTTT,CASSVDRTGSTNEKLFF,TRBD1,NA,TRBV9,TRBJ1-4
TGTGCCAGCCGCGGGGGTAAGACAGATACGCAGTATTTT,CASRGGKTDTQYF,TRBD2,few,TRBV7-9,TRBJ2-3
TGCAGCGTTGAAACTACTGGAAACACCATATATTTT,CSVETTGNTIYF,NA,NA,TRBV29-1,TRBJ1-3
TGTGCCAGCAGCACCCCCGGGACAGGGGTCACTGAAGCTTTCTTT,CASSTPGTGVTEAFF,TRBD1,NA,TRBV7-8,TRBJ1-1
TGTGCCAGCAGCGTCGGGACACAACCCTACGAGCAGTACTTC,CASSVGTQPYEQYF,NA,NA,TRBV9,TRBJ2-7
TGTGCCAGCAGCTTTGGGACAGTCATAACCTACGAGCAGTACTTC,CASSFGTVITYEQYF,TRBD1,once,TRBV5-8,TRBJ2-7
TGTGCCAGCAGCAAATCACTGGGGGGAGAGACCCAGTACTTC,CASSKSLGGETQYF,NA,NA,TRBV21-1,TRBJ2-5
TGCAGCGCCTCTCCGGCAGGACACTCCTACGAGCAGTACTTC,CSASPAGHSYEQYF,NA,NA,TRBV29-1,TRBJ2-7
TGCGCCAGCAGCTTGGATCTGGGGGGACAGCCCCAGCATTTT,CASSLDLGGQPQHF,NA,NA,TRBV5-1,TRBJ1-5
TGTGCCAGCACCCATACAAAAGACGGGTACGAGACCCAGTACTTC,CASTHTKDGYETQYF,NA,NA,TRBV7-9,TRBJ2-5
TGTGCCAGCATGGAGGGTGGGAACACTGAAGCTTTCTTT,CASMEGGNTEAFF,NA,NA,TRBV2,TRBJ1-1
TGTGCCAGCAGCGTAGAACTGGGAGAGGGTCCCTACGAGCAGTACTTC,CASSVELGEGPYEQYF,NA,once,TRBV9,TRBJ2-7
TGTGCCACCAGCAGACCCCAAACTGGGGGGGCCTACAATGAGCAGTTCTTC,CATSRPQTGGAYNEQFF,TRBD2,NA,TRBV15,TRBJ2-1
TGTGCCAGCTCACCGAAACTAGAGCAGTACACAGATACGCAGTATTTT,CASSPKLEQYTDTQYF,NA,NA,TRBV18,TRBJ2-3
TGTGCCAGCAGCGCGACAGGGATCACTGAAGCTTTCTTT,CASSATGITEAFF,TRBD1,NA,TRBV9,TRBJ1-1
TGTGCCAGCAGCCCCTCCCCGACTAGCGGGTTTACTACCGGTGAGCAGTTCTTC,CASSPSPTSGFTTGEQFF,TRBD2,NA,TRBV7-3,TRBJ2-1
TGTGCCAGCAGCTGGGGGCTAGCGGGGGGGCGGAATGAGCAGTTCTTC,CASSWGLAGGRNEQFF,TRBD2,few,TRBV5-6,TRBJ2-1
TGTGCCAGCAGCGAGGCAGGGGTCTATGGCTACACCTTC,CASSEAGVYGYTF,NA,NA,TRBV6-4,TRBJ1-2
TGTGCCAGCAGCTCCCTGGGAGGGGGCACAGATACGCAGTATTTT,CASSSLGGGTDTQYF,TRBD2,NA,TRBV7-9,TRBJ2-3
TGTGCCAGCAGTGCCAAACCGGATGAAAAACTGTTTTTT,CASSAKPDEKLFF,NA,few,TRBV2,TRBJ1-4
TGTGCCTGGACCTCCAGGGCCTCGGATACGCAGTATTTT,CAWTSRASDTQYF,NA,NA,TRBV30,TRBJ2-3
TGCGCCAGCAGCCAAGACCGCCTAGCGGGAACCTACAATGAGCAGTTCTTC,CASSQDRLAGTYNEQFF,TRBD2,NA,TRBV4-3,TRBJ2-1
TGTGCCATCACCCCGATGATCGGAGGTAACTATGGCTACACCTTC,CAITPMIGGNYGYTF,NA,NA,TRBV10-3,TRBJ1-2
TGCGCCAGCAGCTCCGGACAGGGGGCCTACTTC,CASSSGQGAYF,TRBD1,NA,TRBV5-1,TRBJ2-7
TGTGCCAGCAGCTCGGTCACCTACGAGCAGTACTTC,CASSSVTYEQYF,NA,NA,TRBV7-9,TRBJ2-7
TGCGCCAGCAGCCAAGGAACAGGGTACTACGAGCAGTACTTC,CASSQGTGYYEQYF,NA,NA,TRBV4-1,TRBJ2-7
TGTGCCAGTAGTGTCCTAGCGGGAGAGTTGGGCAATGAGCAGTTCTTC,CASSVLAGELGNEQFF,TRBD2,NA,TRBV19,TRBJ2-1
TGTGCCAGCAGCTATCATCTAGCGGGAACAACCGGGGAGCTGTTTTTT,CASSYHLAGTTGELFF,TRBD2,NA,TRBV7-6,TRBJ2-2
TGTGCCAGCAGGGCACTAGCGACCGGGGAGACCCAGTACTTC,CASRALATGETQYF,TRBD2,NA,TRBV2,TRBJ2-5
TGCGCCAGCAGCCAAGTTGCGAGAGGTCTCCCCAATGAGCAGTTCTTC,CASSQVARGLPNEQFF,NA,NA,TRBV4-3,TRBJ2-1
TGTGCCTGGGGGACAGGGGGCGATGCTTTCTTT,CAWGTGGDAFF,TRBD1,NA,TRBV30,TRBJ1-1
TGTGCCAGCTCGACTAAATCGTACCAAGAGACCCAGTACTTC,CASSTKSYQETQYF,NA,NA,TRBV6-5,TRBJ2-5
TGCGCCAGCAGCTCCCGGACTAGCGGGAGTATCTACGAGCAGTACTTC,CASSSRTSGSIYEQYF,TRBD2,NA,TRBV4-1,TRBJ2-7
TGCAGCCTACGAGGGAGTTTGAACACTGAAGCTTTCTTT,CSLRGSLNTEAFF,NA,NA,TRBV29-1,TRBJ1-1
TGTGCCAGCAGCCAAGATTATCGCCCAATCCGAATGGCGGGAGGATACAATGAGCAGTTCTTC,CASSQDYRPIRMAGGYNEQFF,TRBD2,NA,TRBV4-2,TRBJ2-1
TGTGCCAGCAGTCCGACTAGCGGGATTCTCTCCTACGAGCAGTACTTC,CASSPTSGILSYEQYF,TRBD2,NA,TRBV7-9,TRBJ2-7
TGCGCCAGCAGCCAAATTTGGACTAGCTACAATGAGCAGTTCTTC,CASSQIWTSYNEQFF,TRBD2,NA,TRBV4-3,TRBJ2-1
TGTGCCAGCGACCCACCTCGTGGGAGGGTACGTGCCGGGGAGCTGTTTTTT,CASDPPRGRVRAGELFF,TRBD2,NA,TRBV7-9,TRBJ2-2
TGTGCCAGCAGCTTCCCTAGAACGGAAACCCCACATAGCACAGATACGCAGTATTTT,CASSFPRTETPHSTDTQYF,NA,NA,TRBV7-9,TRBJ2-3
TGTGCCAGCAGTGGACTAGAGACCTACGAGCAGTACTTC,CASSGLETYEQYF,NA,NA,TRBV6-1,TRBJ2-7
TGTGCCAGCGCGCGATTCACAGGCTCCCAAGAGACCCAGTACTTC,CASARFTGSQETQYF,NA,NA,TRBV7-8,TRBJ2-5